This T cell receptor (beta chain) emerged from a study of spatial heterogeneity in lung cancer. This clonotype came up many times. A distinct unique molecular identifier was carried by each TCR cDNA molecule. A single record per CDR3 protein comes from TCRdb applying MiXCR to the 5' RACE reads. The sample lists roughly 80,000 distinct CDR3 sequences, about 8.5% seen once, with 6.8% in the top ten. CDR3 length: 13 residues. V was pared by 2 bases and J by 5 bases, with 2 bases of the junction left unmatched. Germline V gives CDR1 MNHEY, CDR2 SVGAGI. Time point specified: sample taken at primary tumor resection. Whole RNA from tumor, nontumor lung or frozen PBMC was sequenced unsorted.

The gene calls are TRBV6-5 and TRBJ1-2; TRBD1 aligns across 7 bases. The receptor was derived from a male donor with early-stage non-small cell lung cancer. The sequencing used PBMCs, collected at surgery. The CDR3 sequence is CASSYTGDYGYTF. In DNA, the CDR3 is TGTGCCAGCAGTTACACAGGGGATTATGGCTACACCTTC.